This T cell receptor beta chain was captured in a study of cytomegalovirus exposure and HLA in healthy donors. Overall study results and limits: Across all donors, roughly uniform sequencing depth was an assumption of the presence/absence analyses. There was a cluster of highly shared sequence variants that was likely a sequencing artifact. Among the most significant clusters, several appeared linked to common viral pathogens in a later analysis. Testing in vitro showed three CMV-associated chains specific for CMV antigens.

V was trimmed by 3 bases and J by 3 bases, leaving 11 bases between them. Germline-derived CDR1 and CDR2 are KGHSH and LQKENI. The CDR3 is 14 residues long. In regard to this clone: Its matching antigen is unknown.

PCR used 60 Vbeta primers and 13 Jbeta primers. The protocol was immunoSEQ multiplex PCR, while the TCRdb copy is restricted to in-frame clones and leaves out a portion. Here the sample spans around 100,000 clones, over 60% being singletons. The receptor comes from a woman aged 25 to 39 in good health and CMV-seronegative. The V gene is TRBV18, the J gene TRBJ2-5; D is undetermined. Source material: PBMCs. The CDR3 region has the DNA TGTGCCAGCTCACCTTTCGCAGACAAAGAGACCCAGTACTTC. As protein: CASSPFADKETQYF.